The clone carrying this TCR beta chain was seen repeatedly, ten times or more. The target antigen is unknown. Investigators reverse transcribed all isolated RNA, so they sequenced expressed TCRB transcripts. Method: immunoSEQ multiplex PCR; TCRdb's copy keeps in-frame clones and lacks some. The sample lists more than 300,000 clones, around 9% occurring once. The source of the sample is a study of beta chain features in type 1 diabetes. Study context: All samples combined gave 95 million to 130 million sorted cells for examination. The study, taken as a whole, reports: Significant though moderate, a shortening of TCRB CDR3s appeared in all four CD4+ subsets of Type 1 diabetes patients.

Germline V lookup: CDR1 SGHTA, CDR2 FQGNSA. Trimming left V 0 bases short and J 4 bases short, with 9 bases between. The CDR3 is 15 residues long. The rearrangement links TRBV7-2 to TRBJ2-2, with D hard to call. Sequences were obtained from central memory CD4+ T cells from blood. The TCR sequence derives from a man in his thirties or forties with type 1 diabetes. The CDR3 here is CASSLASSLTGELFF. The CDR3 coding sequence is TGTGCCAGCAGCTTAGCGTCTAGTCTCACCGGGGAGCTGTTTTTT.